A selection of T cell receptor beta chains follows, all from one sample in a study of neoadjuvant anti-PD-1 for oral cavity cancer. TCRdb's table, derived via immunoSEQ multiplex PCR, lists solely in-frame clones and lacks some. The sample has about 6,800 clones; around 74% are singletons. The sequencing used PBMCs, collected before nivolumab (anti-PD-1) treatment. These receptor sequences come from a person aged 40 to 85 with oral cavity squamous cell carcinoma. The CDR3 runs from the conserved cysteine through the conserved F or W. The order of the fields is D gene, clone size, V gene, J gene, CDR3 protein, CDR3 DNA. The D gene is left open where the match is weak. The listing skips clone size in some rows; elsewhere it reads once, few, many or a size class.

NA	NA	TRBV13	TRBJ2-1	CASSGKRISSYNEQFF	TGTGCCAGCAGCGGGAAGCGGATAAGCTCCTACAATGAGCAGTTCTTC
NA	NA	TRBV5-6	TRBJ1-6	CASSLSGTSNSPLHF	TGTGCCAGCAGCTTGTCCGGGACATCAAATTCACCCCTCCACTTT
NA	once	TRBV5-1	TRBJ2-4	CASSLDGAGSGIQYF	TGCGCCAGCAGCTTGGACGGGGCAGGGAGCGGCATTCAGTACTTC
NA	NA	TRBV9	TRBJ1-1	CASSVGQRNTEAFF	TGTGCCAGCAGCGTAGGACAGAGGAACACTGAAGCTTTCTTT
NA	NA	TRBV28	TRBJ1-4	CASSFQRATVHEKLFF	TGTGCCAGCAGTTTCCAAAGAGCGACGGTCCATGAAAAACTGTTTTTT
NA	NA	TRBV25-1	TRBJ1-1	CASSESQRGNTEAFF	TGTGCCAGCAGTGAATCTCAAAGGGGAAACACTGAAGCTTTCTTT
NA	NA	TRBV4-3	TRBJ1-2	CASSQIDTYGYTF	TGCGCCAGCAGCCAAATCGACACCTATGGCTACACCTTC
TRBD2	NA	TRBV9	TRBJ2-5	CASSVGSGGYQETQYF	TGTGCCAGCAGCGTAGGGAGCGGGGGGTACCAAGAGACCCAGTACTTC
TRBD1	NA	TRBV15	TRBJ2-5	CATGTPGQGVETQYF	TGTGCCACCGGTACTCCGGGACAGGGCGTAGAGACCCAGTACTTC
NA	few	TRBV18	TRBJ1-1	CASSAGVQNTEAFF	TGTGCCAGCTCAGCAGGGGTACAGAACACTGAAGCTTTCTTT
TRBD1	few	TRBV10-3	TRBJ2-2	CAISGGTGLTGELFF	TGTGCCATTTCTGGGGGGACAGGGCTAACCGGGGAGCTGTTTTTT
NA	NA	TRBV28	TRBJ1-5	CASSSFSNQPQHF	TGTGCCAGCAGTAGTTTTAGCAATCAGCCCCAGCATTTT
NA	NA	TRBV15	TRBJ1-5	CATSRDPTGQQGPQHF	TGTGCCACCAGCAGAGACCCGACAGGCCAGCAGGGGCCCCAGCATTTT
TRBD1	NA	TRBV11-3	TRBJ2-2	CASSADRVAGELFF	TGTGCCAGCAGCGCCGACAGGGTGGCCGGGGAGCTGTTTTTT
TRBD2	NA	TRBV6-5	TRBJ2-3	CASKSAGRAYF	TGTGCCAGCAAGAGCGCGGGGAGGGCGTATTTT
NA	NA	TRBV19	TRBJ2-5	CASSAMQQETQYF	TGTGCCAGTAGTGCCATGCAGCAAGAGACCCAGTACTTC
NA	NA	TRBV4-1	TRBJ2-5	CASSQVVRGQETQYF	TGCGCCAGCAGCCAAGTTGTGAGGGGCCAAGAGACCCAGTACTTC
NA	NA	TRBV19	TRBJ2-1	CASSIAGNEQFF	TGTGCCAGTAGTATAGCCGGCAATGAGCAGTTCTTC
NA	NA	TRBV30	TRBJ1-1	CAWSVSFRQSGYTEAFF	TGTGCCTGGAGTGTAAGCTTTCGGCAGTCGGGTTACACTGAAGCTTTCTTT
NA	NA	TRBV9	TRBJ2-6	CASSSRWGASSGANVLTF	TGTGCCAGCAGCTCACGCTGGGGGGCCTCCTCTGGGGCCAACGTCCTGACTTTC
TRBD2	NA	TRBV7-8	TRBJ2-3	CASSLGFLRGITDTQYF	TGTGCCAGCAGCTTAGGTTTCTTGCGGGGGATCACAGATACGCAGTATTTT
TRBD1	NA	TRBV7-8	TRBJ2-1	CASSLWGTGTLHNEQFF	TGTGCCAGCAGCTTATGGGGGACAGGGACTTTGCACAATGAGCAGTTCTTC
NA	NA	TRBV18	TRBJ2-1	CASSPDLLSSYNEQFF	TGTGCCAGCTCCCCAGACCTCCTAAGCTCCTACAATGAGCAGTTCTTC
TRBD2	NA	TRBV5-4	TRBJ2-7	CASSDGLAGYEQYF	TGTGCCAGCAGCGACGGACTAGCGGGGTACGAGCAGTACTTC
TRBD1	NA	TRBV10-3	TRBJ2-7	CAISAPRDRGPYEQYF	TGTGCCATCAGTGCACCCCGGGACAGGGGCCCCTACGAGCAGTACTTC
TRBD2	NA	TRBV29-1	TRBJ2-3	CSVDGGGVTDTQYF	TGCAGCGTTGATGGCGGGGGGGTAACAGATACGCAGTATTTT
NA	once	TRBV4-1	TRBJ1-3	CASSQDWGELGNTIYF	TGCGCCAGCAGCCAAGATTGGGGAGAGTTGGGAAACACCATATATTTT
NA	NA	TRBV10-3	TRBJ2-3	CAISSSVQGSTDTQYF	TGTGCCATCAGCTCCTCGGTCCAGGGGAGCACAGATACGCAGTATTTT
NA	NA	TRBV13	TRBJ2-2	CASSLGGGRVELFF	TGTGCCAGCAGCTTAGGGGGGGGACGTGTGGAGCTGTTTTTT
TRBD1	NA	TRBV6-6	TRBJ2-7	CASSSTGAYEQYF	TGTGCCAGCAGTTCGACAGGGGCCTACGAGCAGTACTTC
TRBD1	NA	TRBV4-3	TRBJ2-2	CASSSDRAPGELFF	TGCGCCAGCAGCTCGGACAGGGCCCCCGGGGAGCTGTTTTTT
NA	NA	TRBV27	TRBJ1-1	CASRQLTGNTEAFF	TGTGCCAGCAGGCAACTAACTGGGAACACTGAAGCTTTCTTT
NA	NA	TRBV5-1	TRBJ2-5	CASSLDSTLQETQYF	TGCGCCAGCAGCTTGGATAGTACCCTCCAAGAGACCCAGTACTTC
NA	few	TRBV6-1	TRBJ1-1	CASSRREVDEAFF	TGTGCCAGCAGTCGTAGGGAGGTGGATGAAGCTTTCTTT
NA	NA	TRBV7-9	TRBJ2-3	CASTLDSYTDTQYF	TGTGCCAGCACCCTAGACAGTTACACAGATACGCAGTATTTT